Following are 27 T cell receptor beta chains from one sample sequenced in a study of cytomegalovirus exposure and HLA in healthy donors. PCR amplification relied on 60 Vbeta primers (plus 13 Jbeta primers). Produced via immunoSEQ multiplex PCR; TCRdb's table is partial and in-frame only. The data show hundreds of thousands of clones, with more than 65% seen just once and approximately 1.9% held by the top ten. Sequenced: PBMCs. These receptors all come from a woman younger than 45 in good health and CMV-seronegative.

The chain employs TRBV15 and TRBJ2-7, with D perhaps TRBD2 (5 bases). This CDR3 contains 16 residues. V was pared by 0 bases and J by 0 bases, with 12 bases between. Germline CDR1 and CDR2: LNHNV and YYDKDF (reference sequence). CDR3 protein: CATSRDRGLSSYEQYF. As DNA, the CDR3 is TGTGCCACCAGCAGAGATCGAGGACTCAGCTCCTACGAGCAGTACTTC.

This sequence joins TRBV27 and TRBJ1-1; D not resolved. Trimming removed 2 bases at V and 1 base at J, with 5 bases between. From germline, CDR1 is MNHEY and CDR2 SMNVEV (reference sequence). The CDR3 contains 13 residues. CDR3 coding DNA: TGTGCCAGCAGTTTACAAGCGAACACTGAAGCTTTCTTT. This codes for CASSLQANTEAFF.

J is TRBJ2-5 and V is TRBV7-2; 7 positions agree with TRBD1. The CDR3 covers 15 residues. Germline CDR1 and CDR2: SGHTA and FQGNSA. Trimming cost V 1 base and J 2 bases; bases outside gene matches: 4. DNA of the CDR3: TGTGCCAGCAGCTTAGTATGGGACAGTCAAGAGACCCAGTACTTC. Protein product: CASSLVWDSQETQYF.

The rearrangement uses TRBV5-3 and TRBJ1-3; D perhaps matches TRBD1 (5 bases). TRBV5-3 is an open reading frame whose function is uncertain. V gave up 6 bases and J gave up 0 bases, with 22 bases separating them. The CDR3 is 18 amino acids. The CDR3 spells CARNRRESTGYSGNTIYF. In nucleotides, the CDR3 is TGTGCCAGAAACAGGCGGGAATCAACAGGTTACTCTGGAAACACCATATATTTT.

This rearrangement joins TRBV30 to TRBJ1-1; unclear D gene. This CDR3 has 11 residues. V gave up 2 bases and J gave up 11 bases, with 12 bases separating them. From germline, CDR1 is GTSNPN and CDR2 SVGIG (reference sequence). The CDR3 loop reads CAWSFAPRAFF. The CDR3 coding sequence is TGTGCCTGGAGTTTTGCCCCCAGGGCTTTCTTT.

The chain uses TRBV27 and TRBJ1-1; no clear D gene. This CDR3 has 16 residues. Germline assignment: CDR1 MNHEY and CDR2 SMNVEV (reference sequence). V gave up 0 bases and J gave up 0 bases, with 11 bases separating them. Here the CDR3 DNA reads TGTGCCAGCAGTTTATCGCCGGAGGCCATGAACACTGAAGCTTTCTTT. It codes for CASSLSPEAMNTEAFF.

V gene TRBV5-1 combines with J gene TRBJ2-7; TRBD2 agrees at 14 bases. V gave up 0 bases and J gave up 5 bases; unmatched junction bases: 10. Germline CDR1 is SGHRS and CDR2 is YFSETQ. The CDR3 loop spans 18 amino acids. Here the CDR3 DNA reads TGCGCCAGCAGCTTGGGCGGGACTAGCGGGAGTACTCTCGACGAGCAGTACTTC. Its protein is CASSLGGTSGSTLDEQYF. Using reference TRBV5-1 and TRBJ2-7 for the parts outside the CDR3, the full variable domain is KAGVTQTPRYLIKTRGQQVTLSCSPISGHRSVSWYQQTPGQGLQFLFEYFSETQRNKGNFPGRFSGRQFSNSRSEMNVSTLELGDSALYLCASSLGGTSGSTLDEQYFGPGTRLTVT.

The V call is TRBV5-4, the J call TRBJ1-1, with D unresolved. This CDR3 region has 13 residues. V was trimmed by 3 bases and J by 3 bases, leaving 9 bases between them. Germline-derived CDR1 and CDR2 are SGHNT and YYREEE (reference sequence). CDR3 nucleotides: TGTGCCAGCAGCTACGGACTATACACTGAAGCTTTCTTT. Amino acid sequence: CASSYGLYTEAFF.

This clone was counted a few times. The chain links TRBV7-2 to TRBJ2-7; tentative D call: TRBD2 (5 bases). Germline loops: CDR1 SGHTA, CDR2 FQGNSA. Trimming took 5 bases from V and 3 from J, leaving 14 bases between them. The CDR3 contains 14 residues. CDR3 sequence: CASSTEDSIYEQYF. CDR3 DNA sequence: TGTGCCAGCAGCACCGAGGACTCGATCTACGAGCAGTACTTC.

The V gene is TRBV5-1, the J gene TRBJ2-3, with 8 bases lining up with TRBD1. Trimming at V came to 5 bases and at J to 7 bases, leaving 9 bases not matched to a gene. The CDR3 has 14 residues. Germline assignment: CDR1 SGHRS and CDR2 YFSETQ. The CDR3 DNA reads as TGCGCCAGCAGTACGGGACAGGTCCCGTATACGCAGTATTTT. It specifies CASSTGQVPYTQYF. The whole variable domain, filled in from reference TRBV5-1 and TRBJ2-3, reads KAGVTQTPRYLIKTRGQQVTLSCSPISGHRSVSWYQQTPGQGLQFLFEYFSETQRNKGNFPGRFSGRQFSNSRSEMNVSTLELGDSALYLCASSTGQVPYTQYFGPGTRLTVL.

J is TRBJ2-5 and V is TRBV12-5; TRBD1 is a possible D gene (6 bases). There are 14 residues in the CDR3. Germline loops: CDR1 LGHNT, CDR2 FRNRAP. Between the trimmed V and J ends, which lost 3 bases and 1 base, there was a span of 9 bases. This chain's CDR3 is CASGFGQPQETQYF. The CDR3 DNA reads as TGTGCTAGTGGTTTCGGACAGCCCCAAGAGACCCAGTACTTC.

The chain is built from TRBV15 and TRBJ2-7, with 11 positions matching TRBD2. Trimming at V came to 5 bases and at J to 3 bases, leaving 15 bases not matched to a gene. The CDR3 extends over 18 amino acids. Per the germline V gene, CDR1 is LNHNV and CDR2 is YYDKDF (reference sequence). CDR3 DNA sequence: TGTGCCACCAGCTCTCCCGGGGGTAGCGGGGGGGCAGGCTACGAGCAGTACTTC. This gives the protein CATSSPGGSGGAGYEQYF.

The chain is built from TRBV5-1 and TRBJ2-3; D gene ambiguous. CDR1 is SGHRS, CDR2 YFSETQ, per germline. This CDR3 has 15 amino acids. With 7 bases removed from V and 2 bases from J, the gap between germline ends came to 17 bases. In DNA form, the CDR3 reads TGCGCCAGCTCCGGAAGGTCAGGATACACAGATACGCAGTATTTT. Its translation is CASSGRSGYTDTQYF.

The rearrangement links TRBV2 to TRBJ2-1, with 14 bases aligning to TRBD2. The length of the CDR3 is 15 residues. Germline trimming cut 7 bases from V and 8 bases from J; bases unmatched to any gene: 7. The germline V gene has CDR1 SNHLY and CDR2 FYNNEI. CDR3 protein: CASKPGLAGVDEQFF. The CDR3 DNA sequence: TGTGCCAGCAAACCGGGACTAGCGGGAGTCGATGAGCAGTTCTTC.

J is TRBJ2-7 and V is TRBV7-6; perhaps TRBD2 as D (6 bases). Germline lookup yields CDR1 SGHVS and CDR2 FNYEAQ. Trimming removed 1 base at V and 5 bases at J, with 21 bases between. CDR3 length: 17 residues. The CDR3 sequence is CASSLVFSGESVDEQYF. The CDR3 region has the DNA TGTGCCAGCAGCTTAGTGTTCTCGGGGGAATCGGTGGACGAGCAGTACTTC. Filled out from reference TRBV7-6 and TRBJ2-7, the complete variable domain reads GAGVSQSPRYKVTKRGQDVALRCDPISGHVSLYWYRQALGQGPEFLTYFNYEAQQDKSGLPNDRFSAERPEGSISTLTIQRTEQRDSAMYRCASSLVFSGESVDEQYFGPGTRLTVT.

V and J are TRBV2 and TRBJ1-6; D is ambiguous. The V gene's germline CDR1 is SNHLY and CDR2 FYNNEI. CDR3 length equals 12 residues. V lost 7 bases to trimming and J lost 8 bases, with 9 bases between them. The CDR3 loop is CASTSGYSPLHF. The CDR3, as DNA: TGTGCCAGCACGTCGGGTTATTCACCCCTCCACTTT.

This chain connects TRBV19 to TRBJ2-2; 8 positions agree with TRBD2. Germline lookup yields CDR1 LNHDA and CDR2 SQIVND (reference sequence). V lost 7 bases, J lost 0 bases, and 7 bases stayed unmatched. The length of the CDR3 is 16 residues. The CDR3 bases are TGTGCCAGTAAGTCCAGCGGGAGATCGAACACCGGGGAGCTGTTTTTT. This translates into CASKSSGRSNTGELFF.

V usage is TRBV30 and J usage is TRBJ1-5, with a possible D match to TRBD1 (6 bases). In germline, CDR1 is GTSNPN, CDR2 SVGIG (reference sequence). Trimming took 1 base from V and 8 from J, leaving 15 bases between them. The CDR3 covers 14 residues. CDR3 protein: CAWSAGEGLEPQHF. The DNA of the CDR3 is TGTGCCTGGAGTGCAGGGGAGGGATTGGAGCCCCAGCATTTT.

The CDR3 bases are TGCGCCAGCAGCTTGGGAATTAGCGGGGGGGCCTCAGATGAGCAGTTCTTC. This translates into CASSLGISGGASDEQFF. The chain has TRBV5-1 and TRBJ2-1; 11 nucleotides match TRBD2. In germline, CDR1 is SGHRS, CDR2 YFSETQ. This CDR3 is 17 amino acids long. Germline trimming cut 0 bases from V and 8 bases from J; bases unmatched to any gene: 10.

The V gene is TRBV5-6, the J gene TRBJ2-2; 12 positions agree with TRBD2. With V trimmed by 2 bases and J by 4 bases, 9 bases remained unmatched. Germline CDR1 and CDR2: SGHDT and YYEEEE. CDR3 length equals 18 residues. The CDR3 is CASSLLLAGGPATGELFF. CDR3 bases: TGTGCCAGCAGCTTACTTCTAGCGGGAGGGCCGGCCACCGGGGAGCTGTTTTTT.

The V gene is TRBV4-1, the J gene TRBJ1-5, with 8 nucleotides matching TRBD1. CDR1 and CDR2 (germline): MGHRA, YSYEKL. The CDR3 covers 20 residues. The V segment lost 4 bases and the J segment 3 bases; nucleotides outside the gene matches: 20. As DNA, the CDR3 is TGCGCCAGCAGCCGCCGAGCCCCCGGGGGCAGGGGGCCAAACAATCAGCCCCAGCATTTT. Amino acid sequence: CASSRRAPGGRGPNNQPQHF.

The CDR3 DNA sequence: TGTGCCAGCAGCTCCGGTGGCTCGCTAGCCTACGAGCAGTACTTC. Its protein product is CASSSGGSLAYEQYF. The chain couples TRBV11-3 to TRBJ2-7; unclear D gene. Trimming left V 4 bases short and J 2 bases short, with 15 bases between. CDR1 is SGHNT and CDR2 is YENEEA in the germline V gene. The CDR3 spans 15 residues.

This chain joins TRBV5-1 and TRBJ2-3; 7 bases line up with TRBD1. There are 14 residues in the CDR3. V shed 2 bases, J shed 3 bases, and the junction held 3 bases outside the gene matches. The germline gives CDR1 SGHRS, CDR2 YFSETQ. The CDR3 nucleotides are TGCGCCAGCAGCTTCGCGACAGGGACAGATACGCAGTATTTT. Its protein is CASSFATGTDTQYF.

This clone showed up just a few times. This chain links TRBV4-1 with TRBJ1-2, with TRBD1 matching over 7 bases. With V trimmed by 7 bases and J by 8 bases, 7 bases remained unmatched. Germline V gene lookup returns CDR1 MGHRA and CDR2 YSYEKL. CDR3 length equals 12 residues. The CDR3 spells CASMNDREGYTF. The CDR3 coding sequence is TGCGCCAGCATGAATGACAGGGAGGGCTACACCTTC.

There are a few counts of this clone. The chain is built from TRBV10-1 and TRBJ2-1; 8 bases are shared with TRBD1. V lost 5 bases to trimming and J lost 2 bases; unmatched junction nucleotides: 8. Germline-derived CDR1 and CDR2 are WNHNN and SYGVQD (reference sequence). This CDR3 is built from 16 residues. CDR3 DNA sequence: TGCGCCAGCAGTAAAAACCAGGGGGCCCCCTACAATGAGCAGTTCTTC. Residues: CASSKNQGAPYNEQFF.

The chain links TRBV7-2 to TRBJ2-1, with a weak D call TRBD2 (6 bases). The germline V gene encodes CDR1 SGHTA and CDR2 FQGNSA. Trimming pared 1 base from V and 1 base from J, leaving 14 bases between. CDR3 length: 17 amino acids. CDR3 region: CASSLVGGARSYNEQFF. CDR3 nucleotide sequence: TGTGCCAGCAGCTTAGTGGGGGGAGCGAGGTCCTACAATGAGCAGTTCTTC.

The rearrangement uses TRBV13 and TRBJ2-7; 7 nucleotides match TRBD1. This CDR3 is 16 amino acids long. V lost 5 bases and J lost 2; bases outside the gene matches: 12. Germline V gene lookup returns CDR1 PRHDT and CDR2 FYEKMQ (reference sequence). The CDR3 reads CASSLAPEGGAYEQYF. DNA for the CDR3: TGTGCCAGCAGCCTCGCCCCGGAAGGGGGCGCCTACGAGCAGTACTTC.